This TCR beta chain originates from a study of vaccination and CD4 T cells after COVID-19. This clonotype was detected only a few times. No antigen is known for it. Germline V lookup: CDR1 KGHDR, CDR2 SFDVKD. V shed 4 bases and J shed 2 bases, with 17 bases lying between them. The CDR3 is 17 residues long. Treatment described: approximately nine-day PBMC culture with coronavirus spike peptide pools or control peptides (ViraFEST assay). Cultured CD4+ T cell DNA was sequenced using the Oncomine TCR Beta short-read assay. One entry per CDR3 protein, called by TCRdb with MiXCR from the PCR reads. The sample carries fewer than 20,000 distinct CDR3 sequences, 73% recorded once.

This TCR came from a human donor who had recovered from COVID-19. The chain employs TRBV24-1 and TRBJ1-5; D is undetermined. The sample was CD4+ T cells from blood, cultured in vitro. The CDR3 DNA reads TGTGCCACCAGTGACCCCAGGTTACCGGTAGGCAATCAGCCCCAGCATTTT. This sequence encodes CATSDPRLPVGNQPQHF.